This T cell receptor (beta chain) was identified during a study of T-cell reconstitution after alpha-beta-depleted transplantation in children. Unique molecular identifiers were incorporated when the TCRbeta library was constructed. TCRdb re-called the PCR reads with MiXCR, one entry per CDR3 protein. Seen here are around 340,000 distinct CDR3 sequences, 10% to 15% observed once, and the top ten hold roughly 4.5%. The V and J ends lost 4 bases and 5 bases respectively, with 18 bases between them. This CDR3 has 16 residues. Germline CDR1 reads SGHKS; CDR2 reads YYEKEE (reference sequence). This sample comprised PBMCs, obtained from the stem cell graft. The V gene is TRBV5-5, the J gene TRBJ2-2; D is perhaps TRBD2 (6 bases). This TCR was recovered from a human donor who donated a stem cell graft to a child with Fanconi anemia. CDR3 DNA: TGTGCCAGCAGCCCCTCAACCGGGACTCCGACCGGGGAGCTGTTTTTT. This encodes CASSPSTGTPTGELFF.